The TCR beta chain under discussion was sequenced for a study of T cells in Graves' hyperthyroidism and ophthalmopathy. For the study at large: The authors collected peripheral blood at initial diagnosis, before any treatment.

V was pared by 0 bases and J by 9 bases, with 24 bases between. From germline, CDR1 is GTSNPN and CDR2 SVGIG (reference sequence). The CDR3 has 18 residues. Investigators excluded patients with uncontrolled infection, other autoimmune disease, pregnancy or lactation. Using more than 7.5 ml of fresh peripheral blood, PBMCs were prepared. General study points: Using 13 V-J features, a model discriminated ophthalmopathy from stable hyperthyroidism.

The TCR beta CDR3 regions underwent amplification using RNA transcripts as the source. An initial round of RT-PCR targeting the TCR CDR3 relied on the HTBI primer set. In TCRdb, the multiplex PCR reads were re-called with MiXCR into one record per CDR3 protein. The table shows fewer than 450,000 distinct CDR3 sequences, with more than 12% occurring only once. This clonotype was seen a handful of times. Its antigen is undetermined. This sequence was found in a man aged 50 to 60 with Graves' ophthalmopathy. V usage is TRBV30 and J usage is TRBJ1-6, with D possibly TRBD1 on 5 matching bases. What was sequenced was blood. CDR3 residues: CAWSVPSRLQGVSSPLHF. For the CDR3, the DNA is TGTGCCTGGAGTGTACCCTCCCGTTTGCAGGGTGTTAGTTCACCCCTCCACTTT.